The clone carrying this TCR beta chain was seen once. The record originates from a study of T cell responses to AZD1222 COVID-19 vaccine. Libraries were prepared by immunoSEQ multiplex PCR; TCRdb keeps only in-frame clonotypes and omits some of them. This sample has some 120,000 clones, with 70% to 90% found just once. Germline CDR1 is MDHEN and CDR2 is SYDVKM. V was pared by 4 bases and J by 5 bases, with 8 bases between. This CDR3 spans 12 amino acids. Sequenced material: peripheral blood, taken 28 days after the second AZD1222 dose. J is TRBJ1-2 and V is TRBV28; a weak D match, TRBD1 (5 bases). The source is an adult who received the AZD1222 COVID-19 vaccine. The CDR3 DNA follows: TGTGCCAGCAGTTGGGGGGAGTATGGCTACACCTTC. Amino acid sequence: CASSWGEYGYTF.